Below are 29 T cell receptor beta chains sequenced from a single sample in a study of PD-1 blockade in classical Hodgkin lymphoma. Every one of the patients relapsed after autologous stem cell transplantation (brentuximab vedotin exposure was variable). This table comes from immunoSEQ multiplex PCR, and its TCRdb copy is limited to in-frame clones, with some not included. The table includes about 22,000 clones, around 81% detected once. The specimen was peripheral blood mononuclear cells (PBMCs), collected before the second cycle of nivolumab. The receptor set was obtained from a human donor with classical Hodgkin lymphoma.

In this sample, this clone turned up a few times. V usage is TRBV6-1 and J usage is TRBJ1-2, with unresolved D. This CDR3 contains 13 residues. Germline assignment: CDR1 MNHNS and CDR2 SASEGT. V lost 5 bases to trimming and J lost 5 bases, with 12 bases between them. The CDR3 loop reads CASSSSSFYGYTF. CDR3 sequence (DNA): TGTGCCAGCAGTAGCAGCTCCTTTTATGGCTACACCTTC.

CDR3: CASSDAGRRMPQHF. The CDR3 bases are TGTGCCAGCAGTGACGCCGGGAGACGGATGCCCCAGCATTTT. The chain combines TRBV2 with TRBJ1-5; D unclear. V was shortened by 3 bases and J by 9 bases, with 15 bases between the two germline ends. Germline V gene sequence: CDR1 SNHLY, CDR2 FYNNEI. This CDR3 is built from 14 residues.

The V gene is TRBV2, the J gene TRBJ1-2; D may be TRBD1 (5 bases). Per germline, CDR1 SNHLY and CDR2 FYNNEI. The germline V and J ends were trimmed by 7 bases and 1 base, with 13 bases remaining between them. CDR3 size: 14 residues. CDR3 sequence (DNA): TGTGCCAGCAAGAAAGGGGAAGGTAACTATGGCTACACCTTC. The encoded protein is CASKKGEGNYGYTF.

The chain's CDR3 is CSVNRGPNEQFF. CDR3 nucleotide sequence: TGCAGCGTGAACCGGGGGCCAAATGAGCAGTTCTTC. The gene calls are TRBV29-1 and TRBJ2-1, with D perhaps assigned TRBD1 or TRBD2 (6 bases each). The CDR3 spans 12 residues. The germline V and J ends were trimmed by 6 bases and 7 bases, with 13 bases remaining between them. The germline gives CDR1 SQVTM, CDR2 ANQGSEA.

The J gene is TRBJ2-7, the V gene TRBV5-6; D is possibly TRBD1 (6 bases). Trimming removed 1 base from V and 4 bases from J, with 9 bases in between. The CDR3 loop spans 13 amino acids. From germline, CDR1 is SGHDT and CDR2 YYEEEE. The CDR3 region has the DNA TGTGCCAGCAGCTTGACAGGGTTATACGAGCAGTACTTC. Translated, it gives CASSLTGLYEQYF.

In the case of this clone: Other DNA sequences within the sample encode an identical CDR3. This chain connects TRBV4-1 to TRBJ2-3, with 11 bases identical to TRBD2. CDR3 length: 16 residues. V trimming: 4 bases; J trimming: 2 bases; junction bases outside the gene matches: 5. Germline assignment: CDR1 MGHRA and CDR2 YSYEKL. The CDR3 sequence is CASSPLSGRVTDTQYF. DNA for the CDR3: TGCGCCAGCAGCCCTCTTAGCGGGAGGGTCACAGATACGCAGTATTTT.

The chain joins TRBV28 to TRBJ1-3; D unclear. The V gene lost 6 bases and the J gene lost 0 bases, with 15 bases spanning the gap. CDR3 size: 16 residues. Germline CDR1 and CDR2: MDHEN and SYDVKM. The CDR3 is CASSPIRQISGNTIYF. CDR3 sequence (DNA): TGTGCCAGCAGCCCCATACGACAAATCTCTGGAAACACCATATATTTT.

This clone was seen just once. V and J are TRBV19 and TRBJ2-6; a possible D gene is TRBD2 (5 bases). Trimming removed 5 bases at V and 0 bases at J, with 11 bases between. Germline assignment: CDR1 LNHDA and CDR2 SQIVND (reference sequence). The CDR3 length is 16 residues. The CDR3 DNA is TGTGCCAGTAGTCTCCGGGGTCCCTCTGGGGCCAACGTCCTGACTTTC. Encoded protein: CASSLRGPSGANVLTF.

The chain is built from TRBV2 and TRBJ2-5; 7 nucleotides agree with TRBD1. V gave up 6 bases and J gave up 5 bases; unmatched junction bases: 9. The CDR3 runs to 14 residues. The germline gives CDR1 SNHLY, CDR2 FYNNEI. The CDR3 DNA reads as TGTGCCAGCAGCCCTCACAGGGGTACGGAGACCCAGTACTTC. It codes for CASSPHRGTETQYF.

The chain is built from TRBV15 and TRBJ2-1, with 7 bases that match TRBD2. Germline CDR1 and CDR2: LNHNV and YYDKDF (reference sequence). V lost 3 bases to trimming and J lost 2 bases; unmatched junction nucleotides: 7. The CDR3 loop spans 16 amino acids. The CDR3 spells CATSRDGGSTYNEQFF. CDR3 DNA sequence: TGTGCCACCAGCAGGGATGGCGGGAGCACCTACAATGAGCAGTTCTTC.

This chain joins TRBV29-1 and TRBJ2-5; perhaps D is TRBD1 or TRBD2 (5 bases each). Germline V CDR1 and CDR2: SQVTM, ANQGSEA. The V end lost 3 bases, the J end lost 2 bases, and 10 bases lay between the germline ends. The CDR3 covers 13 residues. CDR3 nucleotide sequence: TGCAGCGTTGAGCCGGGACGGCAAGAGACCCAGTACTTC. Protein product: CSVEPGRQETQYF.

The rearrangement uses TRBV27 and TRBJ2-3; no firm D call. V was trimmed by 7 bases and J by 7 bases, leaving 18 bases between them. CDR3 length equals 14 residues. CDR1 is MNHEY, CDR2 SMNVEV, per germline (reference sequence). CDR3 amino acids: CASITTRPEYTQYF. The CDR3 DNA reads TGTGCCAGCATAACTACAAGGCCCGAATATACGCAGTATTTT.

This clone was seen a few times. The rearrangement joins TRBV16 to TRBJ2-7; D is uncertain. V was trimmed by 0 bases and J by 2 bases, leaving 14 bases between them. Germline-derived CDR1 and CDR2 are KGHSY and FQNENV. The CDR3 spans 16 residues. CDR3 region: CASSQSRASGAYEQYF. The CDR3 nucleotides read TGTGCCAGCAGCCAATCTCGGGCGAGTGGGGCCTACGAGCAGTACTTC.

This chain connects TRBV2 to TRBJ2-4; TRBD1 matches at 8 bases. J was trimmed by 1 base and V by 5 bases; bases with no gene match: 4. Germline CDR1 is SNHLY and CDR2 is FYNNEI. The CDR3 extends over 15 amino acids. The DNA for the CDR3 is TGTGCCAGCAGTTATACAGGGGGGGCCAAAAACATTCAGTACTTC. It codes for CASSYTGGAKNIQYF.

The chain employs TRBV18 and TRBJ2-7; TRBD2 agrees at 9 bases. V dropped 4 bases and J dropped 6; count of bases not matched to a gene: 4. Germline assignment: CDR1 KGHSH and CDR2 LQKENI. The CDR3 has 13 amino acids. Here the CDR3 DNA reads TGTGCCAGCTCACTAGCGGGAGATCGCGAGCAGTACTTC. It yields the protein CASSLAGDREQYF.

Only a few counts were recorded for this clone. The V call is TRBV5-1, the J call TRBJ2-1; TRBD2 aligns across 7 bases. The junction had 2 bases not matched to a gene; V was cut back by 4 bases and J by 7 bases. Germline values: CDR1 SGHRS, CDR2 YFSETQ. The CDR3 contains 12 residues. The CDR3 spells CASSQAGNEQFF. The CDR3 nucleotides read TGCGCCAGCAGCCAAGCGGGAAATGAGCAGTTCTTC.

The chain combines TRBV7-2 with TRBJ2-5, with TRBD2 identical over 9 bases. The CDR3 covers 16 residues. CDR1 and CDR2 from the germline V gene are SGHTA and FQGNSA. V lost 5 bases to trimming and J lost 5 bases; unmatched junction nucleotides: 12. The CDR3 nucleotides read TGTGCCAGCAGCCTTATAGCGGGAGTAGGCGGGGAGACCCAGTACTTC. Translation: CASSLIAGVGGETQYF.

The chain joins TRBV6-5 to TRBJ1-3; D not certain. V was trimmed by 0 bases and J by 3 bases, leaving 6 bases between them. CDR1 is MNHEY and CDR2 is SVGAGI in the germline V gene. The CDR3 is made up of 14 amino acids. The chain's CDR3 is CASSYSTIGNTIYF. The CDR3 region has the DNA TGTGCCAGCAGTTACTCAACGATTGGAAACACCATATATTTT.

The CDR3 region has the DNA TGTGCCAGCAGCTTAGACGGTAGCGGGGGGACCTACAATGAGCAGTTCTTC. This sequence encodes CASSLDGSGGTYNEQFF. The chain carries TRBV7-2 and TRBJ2-1, with TRBD2 matching over 10 bases. V shed 1 base, J shed 2 bases, and the junction held 5 bases outside the gene matches. Germline CDR1 reads SGHTA; CDR2 reads FQGNSA. This CDR3 contains 17 residues.

CDR3 DNA: TGTGCCAGCAGAGCAGCGAACAGCTCCTACAATGAGCAGTTCTTC. This codes for CASRAANSSYNEQFF. The chain links TRBV5-4 to TRBJ2-1, with unresolved D. Looked up from germline, CDR1 is SGHNT and CDR2 is YYREEE (reference sequence). The CDR3 is made up of 15 amino acids. With 5 bases removed from V and 0 bases from J, the gap between germline ends came to 12 bases.

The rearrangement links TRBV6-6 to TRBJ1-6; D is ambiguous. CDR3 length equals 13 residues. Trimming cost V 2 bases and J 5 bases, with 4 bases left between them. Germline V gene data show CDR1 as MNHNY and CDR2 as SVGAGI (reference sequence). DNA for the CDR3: TGTGCCAGCAGTTACGGGAATAATTCACCCCTCCACTTT. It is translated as CASSYGNNSPLHF.

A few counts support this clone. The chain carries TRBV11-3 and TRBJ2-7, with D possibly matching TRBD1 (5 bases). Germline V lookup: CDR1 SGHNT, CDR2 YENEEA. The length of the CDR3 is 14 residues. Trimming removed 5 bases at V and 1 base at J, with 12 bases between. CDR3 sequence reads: CASSPSTDSYEQYF. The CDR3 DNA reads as TGTGCCAGCAGCCCTTCGACAGATTCCTACGAGCAGTACTTC.

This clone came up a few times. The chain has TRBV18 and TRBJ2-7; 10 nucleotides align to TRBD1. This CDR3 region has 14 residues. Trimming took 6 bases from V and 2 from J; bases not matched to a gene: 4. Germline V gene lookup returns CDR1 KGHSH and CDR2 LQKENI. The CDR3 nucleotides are TGTGCCAGCTCCATCGGACAGGGGGCCTACGAGCAGTACTTC. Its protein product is CASSIGQGAYEQYF. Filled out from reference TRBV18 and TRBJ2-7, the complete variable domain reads NAGVMQNPRHLVRRRGQEARLRCSPMKGHSHVYWYRQLPEEGLKFMVYLQKENIIDESGMPKERFSAEFPKEGPSILRIQQVVRGDSAAYFCASSIGQGAYEQYFGPGTRLTVT.

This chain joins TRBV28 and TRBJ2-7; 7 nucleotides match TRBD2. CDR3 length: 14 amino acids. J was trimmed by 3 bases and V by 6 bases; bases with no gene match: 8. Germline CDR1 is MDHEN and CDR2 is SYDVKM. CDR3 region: CASSLPTSFYEQYF. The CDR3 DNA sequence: TGTGCCAGCAGCCTACCGACTAGCTTCTACGAGCAGTACTTC.

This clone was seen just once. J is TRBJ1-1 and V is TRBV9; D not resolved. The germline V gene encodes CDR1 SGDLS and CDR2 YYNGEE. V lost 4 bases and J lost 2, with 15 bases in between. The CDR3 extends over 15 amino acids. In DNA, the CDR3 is TGTGCCAGCAGCCTCCAGGAGGGAATTAACACTGAAGCTTTCTTT. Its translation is CASSLQEGINTEAFF.

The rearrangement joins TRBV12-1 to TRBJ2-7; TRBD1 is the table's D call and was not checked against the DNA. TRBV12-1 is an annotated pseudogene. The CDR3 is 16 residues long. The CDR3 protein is CASAPTGQGEIDEQYF. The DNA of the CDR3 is TGTGCCAGCGCACCTACGGGACAGGGAGAAATCGACGAGCAGTACTTC.

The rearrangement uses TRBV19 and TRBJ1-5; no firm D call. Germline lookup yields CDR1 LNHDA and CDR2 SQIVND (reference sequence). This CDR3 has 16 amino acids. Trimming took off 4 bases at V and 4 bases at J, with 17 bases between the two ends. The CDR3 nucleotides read TGTGCCAGTAGTAGCTCTTTTGGACGGAGGAATCAGCCCCAGCATTTT. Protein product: CASSSSFGRRNQPQHF.

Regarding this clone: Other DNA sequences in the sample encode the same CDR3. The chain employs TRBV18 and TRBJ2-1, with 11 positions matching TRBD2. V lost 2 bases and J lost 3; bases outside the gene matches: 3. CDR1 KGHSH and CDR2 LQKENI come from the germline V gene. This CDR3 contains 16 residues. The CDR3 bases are TGTGCCAGCTCACCATCCGGGACTAGCGGCTACAATGAGCAGTTCTTC. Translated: CASSPSGTSGYNEQFF. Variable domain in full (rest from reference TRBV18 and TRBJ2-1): NAGVMQNPRHLVRRRGQEARLRCSPMKGHSHVYWYRQLPEEGLKFMVYLQKENIIDESGMPKERFSAEFPKEGPSILRIQQVVRGDSAAYFCASSPSGTSGYNEQFFGPGTRLTVL.

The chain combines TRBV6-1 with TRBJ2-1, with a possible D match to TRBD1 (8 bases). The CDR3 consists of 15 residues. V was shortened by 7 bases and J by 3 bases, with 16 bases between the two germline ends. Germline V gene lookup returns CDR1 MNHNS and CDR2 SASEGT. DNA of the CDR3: TGTGCCAGCATCTCTAACAGGGGGGGCTACAATGAGCAGTTCTTC. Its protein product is CASISNRGGYNEQFF.